Presented here are 18 T cell receptor beta chains from one specimen sequenced in a study of T-cell reconstitution after alpha-beta-depleted transplantation in children. This sample's TCRbeta library carried unique molecular identifier barcodes. TCRdb re-derived calls from the PCR reads in MiXCR, one entry per CDR3 protein. The sample includes 450,000 to 550,000 distinct CDR3 sequences, approximately 10% of them seen just once. The input for sequencing was PBMCs, mostly from graft donor cells, taken 180 days after TCRalphabeta/CD19-depleted stem cell transplant. These receptor sequences come from a female patient under 10 years old who had a stem cell transplant for aplastic anemia, so the T cells may come from the graft donor.

The chain recombines TRBV20-1 with TRBJ2-3; tentatively, D is TRBD2 (5 bases). The CDR3 has 12 residues. Germline CDR1 DFQATT, CDR2 SNEGSKA (reference sequence). The germline V and J ends were trimmed by 6 bases and 4 bases, with 11 bases remaining between them. The chain's CDR3 is CSAGRGADTQYF. The CDR3 DNA follows: TGCAGTGCCGGCCGGGGAGCAGATACGCAGTATTTT.

This clonotype occurred a few times. The chain carries TRBV4-3 and TRBJ1-1, with D perhaps TRBD1 (6 bases). V lost 4 bases to trimming and J lost 2 bases, with 17 bases between them. This CDR3 spans 16 amino acids. Germline V gene sequence: CDR1 LGHNA, CDR2 YSLEER. The CDR3, as DNA: TGCGCCAGCAGCCTCTTAGCAGGGGCCCGCAACACTGAAGCTTTCTTT. Translated, it gives CASSLLAGARNTEAFF.

The CDR3 DNA is TGTGCCAGCAGCCAAGGGGGTGGGTACGAGCAGTACTTC. Protein product: CASSQGGGYEQYF. The genes are TRBV4-2 and TRBJ2-7; D is ambiguous. V was shortened by 1 base and J by 4 bases, with 8 bases between the two germline ends. The CDR3 has 13 amino acids. CDR1 and CDR2 from the germline V gene are LGHNA and YNFKEQ.

In this sample, this clonotype turned up a few times. This sequence joins TRBV6-6 and TRBJ2-7; no definite D call. The CDR3 runs 11 residues. Germline V CDR1 and CDR2: MNHNY, SVGAGI (reference sequence). V was clipped by 2 bases and J by 5 bases, with 4 bases between them. The CDR3 bases are TGTGCCAGCAGTTACACTGACGAGCAGTACTTC. It encodes CASSYTDEQYF.

The V call is TRBV5-6, the J call TRBJ1-2; no definite D call. The CDR3 length is 15 residues. V was pared by 0 bases and J by 2 bases, with 11 bases between. The germline V gene has CDR1 SGHDT and CDR2 YYEEEE. The CDR3 loop reads CASSLEYVLNYGYTF. CDR3 DNA: TGTGCCAGCAGCTTGGAATATGTGTTAAACTATGGCTACACCTTC. Combining the CDR3 with reference TRBV5-6 and TRBJ1-2 gives the whole variable domain DAGVTQSPTHLIKTRGQQVTLRCSPKSGHDTVSWYQQALGQGPQFIFQYYEEEERQRGNFPDRFSGHQFPNYSSELNVNALLLGDSALYLCASSLEYVLNYGYTFGSGTRLTVV.

V and J are TRBV7-2 and TRBJ2-7, with D perhaps matching TRBD2 (6 bases). Germline CDR1 SGHTA, CDR2 FQGNSA. V lost 3 bases and J lost 0, with 12 bases in between. There are 15 residues in the CDR3. The DNA for the CDR3 is TGTGCCAGCAGCTTGCGCGGGATTCCCTCCTACGAGCAGTACTTC. Protein sequence: CASSLRGIPSYEQYF.

This clonotype was seen a few times. The rearrangement uses TRBV7-8 and TRBJ2-2, with 7 bases aligning to TRBD2. V shed 7 bases and J 3 bases; nucleotides not matched to a gene: 8. The germline gives CDR1 SGHVS, CDR2 FQNEAQ. The CDR3 runs to 15 residues. The chain's CDR3 is CASNERDYHTGELFF. In nucleotides, the CDR3 is TGTGCCAGCAACGAAAGGGACTATCACACCGGGGAGCTGTTTTTT.

This clonotype was observed at least ten times. Here the CDR3 DNA reads TGTGCCAGCAGTGATGGCCAGATAATAGCCAAAAACATTCAGTACTTC. Translated: CASSDGQIIAKNIQYF. The chain employs TRBV25-1 and TRBJ2-4; D gene unclear. The CDR3 runs to 16 residues. CDR1 MGHDK and CDR2 SYGVNS come from the germline V gene. Between the trimmed V and J ends, which lost 3 bases and 0 bases, there was a span of 12 bases.

For this clonotype: A much larger clone sits a single nucleotide away, making a read error possible. The chain carries TRBV5-1 and TRBJ2-7, with 7 nucleotides matching TRBD2. Germline assignment: CDR1 SGHRS and CDR2 YFSETQ. This CDR3 contains 14 residues. Here the CDR3 DNA reads TGCGCCAGCAGCTTGGAGGCGGGAGTCTACGCGCAGTACGTC. Its protein is CASSLEAGVYAQYV.

The chain employs TRBV6-1 and TRBJ2-3, with D hard to call. Per the germline V gene, CDR1 is MNHNS and CDR2 is SASEGT. V lost 7 bases to trimming and J lost 0 bases, with 11 bases between them. There are 14 residues in the CDR3. The DNA of the CDR3 is TGTGCCAGCAATATGGGCCCAAGCACAGATACGCAGTATTTT. It codes for CASNMGPSTDTQYF.

This clonotype was seen at least ten times. The V and J genes are TRBV5-1 and TRBJ1-1; 7 positions match TRBD1. V shed 4 bases and J 2 bases; nucleotides not matched to a gene: 8. Germline values: CDR1 SGHRS, CDR2 YFSETQ. The CDR3 runs to 15 residues. The CDR3, as DNA: TGCGCCAGCAGCCCCACCGGGACAGCTAACACTGAAGCTTTCTTT. Amino acid sequence: CASSPTGTANTEAFF.

This clonotype has only a few counts. This rearrangement joins TRBV7-2 to TRBJ1-1, with 7 bases lining up with TRBD1. CDR1 is SGHTA, CDR2 FQGNSA, per germline. The CDR3 consists of 15 residues. After removal of 5 bases from V and 4 bases from J, the junction contained 10 bases not matched to a gene. DNA of the CDR3: TGTGCCAGCAGCCTCCTCGACAGGGTAACCACTGAAGCTTTCTTT. Translating gives CASSLLDRVTTEAFF.

The chain carries TRBV6-5 and TRBJ2-5; D not certain. V was trimmed by 0 bases and J by 2 bases, leaving 7 bases between them. Germline values: CDR1 MNHEY, CDR2 SVGAGI. The CDR3 covers 14 residues. CDR3 DNA sequence: TGTGCCAGCAGTTACTCGTGGCAGCAAGAGACCCAGTACTTC. Its translation: CASSYSWQQETQYF.

This clonotype was observed a few times. The chain joins TRBV27 to TRBJ2-1; D gene unclear. The CDR3 has 15 residues. V dropped 5 bases and J dropped 8 bases, with 19 bases sitting between them. Germline V gene sequence: CDR1 MNHEY, CDR2 SMNVEV (reference sequence). CDR3 amino acids: CASSPAPRRRDEQFF. DNA for the CDR3: TGTGCCAGCAGTCCCGCCCCCAGGCGAAGGGATGAGCAGTTCTTC.

This clonotype appeared many times. This chain connects TRBV29-1 to TRBJ1-2; D is undetermined. CDR3 size: 13 residues. Per the germline V gene, CDR1 is SQVTM and CDR2 is ANQGSEA. With 2 bases removed from V and 3 bases from J, the gap between germline ends came to 10 bases. CDR3 residues: CSVEIAPDYGYTF. The DNA for the CDR3 is TGCAGCGTTGAAATAGCACCAGACTATGGCTACACCTTC.

The CDR3 DNA follows: TGCGCCAGCAGCCAATTATTAGGAGGCAATGAGCAGTTCTTC. Amino acids: CASSQLLGGNEQFF. V and J are TRBV4-3 and TRBJ2-1; weak D call: TRBD2 (5 bases). The CDR3 runs 14 residues. Germline-derived CDR1 and CDR2 are LGHNA and YSLEER. Trimming took 2 bases from V and 6 from J, leaving 11 bases between them.

This clonotype was found a few times. The V and J genes are TRBV5-1 and TRBJ2-3; a weak D match, TRBD1 (5 bases). CDR3 length equals 15 residues. Germline CDR1 and CDR2: SGHRS and YFSETQ. Deletions cut 1 base from V and 0 bases from J, with 9 bases between. CDR3: CASSLKQGSTDTQYF. The CDR3 nucleotides read TGCGCCAGCAGCTTGAAGCAGGGAAGCACAGATACGCAGTATTTT.

This chain joins TRBV9 and TRBJ1-2, with D possibly matching TRBD1 (6 bases). The germline V and J ends were trimmed by 6 bases and 3 bases, with 18 bases remaining between them. Germline CDR1 and CDR2: SGDLS and YYNGEE. The CDR3 spans 15 residues. CDR3 amino acids: CASTINAGAHYGYTF. The CDR3 region has the DNA TGTGCCAGCACTATCAATGCAGGGGCTCACTATGGCTACACCTTC. Based on the CDR3 plus reference TRBV9 and TRBJ1-2, the full variable domain is DSGVTQTPKHLITATGQRVTLRCSPRSGDLSVYWYQQSLDQGLQFLIQYYNGEERAKGNILERFSAQQFPDLHSELNLSSLELGDSALYFCASTINAGAHYGYTFGSGTRLTVV.